This T cell receptor (beta chain) was recorded in a study of siplizumab effects on memory and regulatory T cells. Broader study findings: Naive versus memory phenotype went unassigned for roughly 75-95% of proliferating CD4+ or CD8+ clones. Memory cells seemed less diverse than naive T cells, which seemed major alloresponse contributors.

Clones were sequenced by immunoSEQ multiplex PCR, and TCRdb holds only the in-frame ones, with some missing. Here the sample spans about 100,000 clones, 92% being singletons. The CDR3 loop spans 14 amino acids. The V and J ends lost 5 bases and 6 bases, in that order; junction bases with no gene match: 4. Looked up from germline, CDR1 is MNHEY and CDR2 is SMNVEV (reference sequence). This clone has just one count. Its cognate antigen is unknown. The receptor's source is a human donor in good health. The sequenced material came from CD4+ T cells sorted from blood. This chain uses TRBV27 with TRBJ2-1; 10 bases map to TRBD2. The CDR3 sequence: CASSSGLAANEQFF. Here the CDR3 DNA reads TGTGCCAGCAGTAGCGGACTAGCGGCCAATGAGCAGTTCTTC.